This passage covers 27 T cell receptor beta chains from one sample sequenced in a study of T cells in localized non-small cell lung cancer. The table came from immunoSEQ multiplex PCR; TCRdb's copy has only in-frame clones and leaves some out. The table has about 3,100 clones, 20% to 30% seen once. This material consisted of normal lung tissue next to the tumor, taken before any cancer treatment. These receptor sequences come from a male donor older than 55 with stage II lung adenocarcinoma.

The V and J genes are TRBV25-1 and TRBJ1-1; 10 bases fit TRBD1. The V gene's germline CDR1 is MGHDK and CDR2 SYGVNS. V gave up 6 bases and J gave up 7 bases; unmatched junction bases: 8. The CDR3 covers 14 residues. CDR3 DNA sequence: TGTGCCAGCAGGCCGGACAGGGGGTACCATGAAGCTTTCTTT. Encoded protein: CASRPDRGYHEAFF. Full variable domain (remainder filled in from reference TRBV25-1 and TRBJ1-1): EADIYQTPRYLVIGTGKKITLECSQTMGHDKMYWYQQDPGMELHLIHYSYGVNSTEKGDLSSESTVSRIRTEHFPLTLESARPSHTSQYLCASRPDRGYHEAFFGQGTRLTVV.

This chain joins TRBV19 and TRBJ2-5, with 8 bases lining up with TRBD2. Germline V gene lookup returns CDR1 LNHDA and CDR2 SQIVND (reference sequence). The CDR3 runs to 15 residues. V was pared by 8 bases and J by 10 bases, with 18 bases of the junction left unmatched. The CDR3 reads CASGRGGPPPGDQYF. The CDR3 coding sequence is TGTGCCAGTGGTCGCGGGGGGCCCCCGCCGGGGGACCAGTACTTC.

The table lists this clone with a few counts. This chain links TRBV7-5 with TRBJ1-5; the table's D call of TRBD1 was not tested on the DNA. TRBV7-5 is an annotated pseudogene. This CDR3 spans 19 amino acids. CDR3 in DNA: TGTGCCAGCAGCGGCCGGGACAGGGACGGACAGAAGGGGAATCAGCCCCAGCATTTT. Its translation: CASSGRDRDGQKGNQPQHF.

This clone is classed as medium-sized (0.01 to 0.1%). The chain employs TRBV6-8 and TRBJ1-3; no clear D. The CDR3 runs to 12 residues. The V gene lost 5 bases and the J gene lost 3 bases, with 5 bases spanning the gap. In germline, CDR1 is MNHGY, CDR2 SAAAGT. The CDR3 DNA sequence: TGTGCCAGCAGTGTTAATGGAAACACCATATATTTT. Translation gives CASSVNGNTIYF.

Within the sample, this clone is medium-sized. V usage is TRBV9 and J usage is TRBJ1-2; perhaps TRBD1 as D (6 bases). The germline CDR1 and CDR2 sequences are SGDLS and YYNGEE. This CDR3 comprises 15 residues. Deletions cut 5 bases from V and 4 bases from J, with 18 bases between. CDR3: CASSEDRKGGYGYTF. The CDR3 nucleotides read TGTGCCAGCAGTGAAGATCGGAAAGGGGGCTATGGCTACACCTTC.

The J gene is TRBJ2-6, the V gene TRBV25-1, with unresolved D. Germline V gene sequence: CDR1 MGHDK, CDR2 SYGVNS. Trimming shortened V by 3 bases and J by 2 bases, and 8 bases separated the two germline ends. The CDR3 spans 15 residues. The CDR3 loop is CASSDWDTGANVLTF. CDR3 nucleotide sequence: TGTGCCAGCAGTGACTGGGATACTGGGGCCAACGTCCTGACTTTC.

This clone is classed as medium-sized. The gene calls are TRBV11-3 and TRBJ2-5, with a tentative D call TRBD1 (5 bases). The CDR3 has 14 residues. V gave up 6 bases and J gave up 5 bases, with 16 bases separating them. Germline loops: CDR1 SGHNT, CDR2 YENEEA. CDR3 amino acids: CASRSPAGPETQYF. CDR3 sequence (DNA): TGTGCCAGCAGATCCCCAGCAGGGCCCGAGACCCAGTACTTC.

The chain combines TRBV28 with TRBJ1-1; maybe TRBD1 (5 bases). V was pared by 9 bases and J by 1 base, with 15 bases between. The CDR3 length is 14 residues. From germline, CDR1 is MDHEN and CDR2 SYDVKM. The CDR3 nucleotides are TGTGCCAGTACCATTGCAGGGAGGAACACTGAAGCTTTCTTT. Translation gives CASTIAGRNTEAFF.

This clone qualifies as medium-sized. V is TRBV11-3 and J is TRBJ2-5; the D gene is possibly TRBD1 (6 bases). The CDR3 extends over 14 amino acids. Trimming shortened V by 4 bases and J by 0 bases, and 9 bases separated the two germline ends. CDR1 is SGHNT and CDR2 is YENEEA in the germline V gene. This CDR3 is CASSSQGNQETQYF. Written as DNA, the CDR3 is TGTGCCAGCAGCTCTCAGGGGAACCAAGAGACCCAGTACTTC.

This clone has more than one count but fewer than ten. The rearrangement links TRBV19 to TRBJ2-7; no clear D gene. CDR1 is LNHDA and CDR2 is SQIVND in the germline V gene (reference sequence). The CDR3 contains 13 residues. V gave up 4 bases and J gave up 4 bases, with 11 bases separating them. CDR3 sequence reads: CASSTAYLYEQYF. CDR3 coding DNA: TGTGCCAGTAGTACCGCATACCTTTACGAGCAGTACTTC.

This clone was recorded a few times. The junction differs from germline at one of its ends, possibly a read error. This rearrangement joins TRBV6-8 to TRBJ2-5; 8 bases line up with TRBD2. Germline V gives CDR1 MNHGY, CDR2 SAAAGT. The CDR3 sequence is 13 residues long. The chain's CDR3 is CASSYSREREKDF. The DNA of the CDR3 is TGTGCCAGCAGTTACTCGAGGGAGCGGGAGAAGGACTTC.

The chain combines TRBV6-8 with TRBJ2-1; D is unclear. CDR1 is MNHGY, CDR2 SAAAGT, per germline. Trimming took off 6 bases at V and 5 bases at J, with 14 bases between the two ends. The CDR3 totals 14 residues. The CDR3 DNA is TGTGCCAGCAGCCTGATGCATCAACACAATGAGCAGTTCTTC. It is translated as CASSLMHQHNEQFF.

The V and J genes are TRBV5-1 and TRBJ1-4; D remains ambiguous. Trimming removed 4 bases from V and 6 bases from J, with 16 bases in between. The germline CDR1 and CDR2 sequences are SGHRS and YFSETQ. The CDR3 totals 15 residues. CDR3 residues: CASSLSGREDEKLFF. The CDR3 coding sequence is TGCGCCAGCAGCCTCTCGGGAAGGGAAGATGAAAAACTGTTTTTT.

This clone appeared a few times. The chain uses TRBV28 and TRBJ2-7, with a tentative D call TRBD2 (5 bases). The CDR3 totals 16 residues. CDR1 MDHEN and CDR2 SYDVKM come from the germline V gene. The V end lost 2 bases, the J end lost 3 bases, and 17 bases lay between the germline ends. Written as DNA, the CDR3 is TGTGCCAGCAGTTTAACGGTGACGGGAAAGTTCTACGAGCAGTACTTC. Translation: CASSLTVTGKFYEQYF.

The rearrangement links TRBV28 to TRBJ2-1, with a weak D call TRBD2 (6 bases). The V gene lost 6 bases and the J gene lost 3 bases, with 15 bases spanning the gap. Per germline, CDR1 MDHEN and CDR2 SYDVKM. The CDR3 is made up of 15 amino acids. CDR3 in amino acids: CASRLAVFNYNEQFF. The CDR3 DNA is TGTGCCAGCAGGTTAGCGGTTTTCAACTACAATGAGCAGTTCTTC. The entire variable domain, with the rest obtained from reference TRBV28 and TRBJ2-1, is as follows: DVKVTQSSRYLVKRTGEKVFLECVQDMDHENMFWYRQDPGLGLRLIYFSYDVKMKEKGDIPEGYSVSREKKERFSLILESASTNQTSMYLCASRLAVFNYNEQFFGPGTRLTVL.

The chain carries TRBV14 and TRBJ1-2; 8 positions match TRBD1. Per germline, CDR1 SGHDN and CDR2 FVKESK. V was clipped by 4 bases and J by 8 bases; unmatched bases: 6. This CDR3 is built from 13 residues. The CDR3 region is CASSPRTGGGYTF. The CDR3, as DNA: TGTGCCAGCAGCCCCCGTACAGGGGGAGGCTACACCTTC.

This chain joins TRBV15 and TRBJ2-3; 8 nucleotides line up with TRBD2. With 0 bases clipped from V and 4 bases from J, the junction kept 6 bases outside the gene matches. Germline V lookup: CDR1 LNHNV, CDR2 YYDKDF (reference sequence). This CDR3 comprises 16 residues. The CDR3 DNA follows: TGTGCCACCAGCAGAGATTTCGCGGGGGGCCCAGATACGCAGTATTTT. Translation: CATSRDFAGGPDTQYF.

This clone was picked up a small number of times. The chain joins TRBV6-8 to TRBJ2-7; a possible D gene is TRBD2 (6 bases). The CDR3 covers 18 residues. CDR1 is MNHGY, CDR2 SAAAGT, per germline. V was cut by 6 bases and J by 3 bases, with 27 bases left in between. CDR3 DNA: TGTGCCAGCAGCCCACCGTGGGGGGACCGGCCCCTGTACTACGAGCAGTACTTC. Amino acid sequence: CASSPPWGDRPLYYEQYF.

There are a few counts of this clone. The J gene is TRBJ2-1, the V gene TRBV6-8; D gene unclear. Germline CDR1 is MNHGY and CDR2 is SAAAGT. CDR3 length: 13 amino acids. Trimming stripped 4 bases from V and 2 bases from J, with 6 bases between. CDR3 in DNA: TGTGCCAGCAGTTTAATAACCTACAATGAGCAGTTCTTC. Protein product: CASSLITYNEQFF.

This clone is classed as large (0.1 to 1%). This chain uses TRBV6-8 with TRBJ2-7; TRBD1 might be the D (6 bases). Germline CDR1 and CDR2: MNHGY and SAAAGT. The CDR3 has 14 amino acids. Deletions cut 9 bases from V and 2 bases from J, with 17 bases between. The CDR3 region has the DNA TGTGCCAGTTATGCTGGGGGCCTCCCCTACGAGCAGTACTTC. Its translation is CASYAGGLPYEQYF.

The chain recombines TRBV9 with TRBJ1-2; 10 bases are shared with TRBD1. V was clipped by 3 bases and J by 0 bases; unmatched bases: 5. The CDR3 has 16 amino acids. The germline gives CDR1 SGDLS, CDR2 YYNGEE. The CDR3 nucleotides are TGTGCCAGCAGCGAGGGACAGGGGTCGACTAACTATGGCTACACCTTC. As protein: CASSEGQGSTNYGYTF.

The chain is built from TRBV19 and TRBJ2-5, with TRBD2 identical over 10 bases. V was clipped by 1 base and J by 0 bases; unmatched bases: 8. This CDR3 is built from 18 residues. CDR1 and CDR2 (germline): LNHDA, SQIVND (reference sequence). The CDR3 spells CASSIVASGGADQETQYF. DNA for the CDR3: TGTGCCAGTAGTATAGTAGCTAGCGGGGGAGCAGACCAAGAGACCCAGTACTTC. The full variable domain, rest sourced from reference TRBV19 and TRBJ2-5, is DGGITQSPKYLFRKEGQNVTLSCEQNLNHDAMYWYRQDPGQGLRLIYYSQIVNDFQKGDIAEGYSVSREKKESFPLTVTSAQKNPTAFYLCASSIVASGGADQETQYFGPGTRLLVL.

CDR3 coding DNA: TGTGCCTGGGGAACAGGGCCCGGGGAGCTGTTTTTT. Its protein product is CAWGTGPGELFF. The rearrangement links TRBV30 to TRBJ2-2, with D perhaps TRBD1 (6 bases). Looked up from germline, CDR1 is GTSNPN and CDR2 is SVGIG (reference sequence). With 5 bases removed from V and 6 bases from J, the gap between germline ends came to 10 bases. This CDR3 has 12 residues. Variable domain in full (rest from reference TRBV30 and TRBJ2-2): SQTIHQWPATLVQPVGSPLSLECTVEGTSNPNLYWYRQAAGRGLQLLFYSVGIGQISSEVPQNLSASRPQDRQFILSSKKLLLSDSGFYLCAWGTGPGELFFGEGSRLTVL.

CDR3 loop: CASSPLQGKGTQYF. CDR3 sequence (DNA): TGTGCCAGCAGTCCATTACAGGGGAAGGGGACCCAGTACTTC. The chain carries TRBV28 and TRBJ2-5; 7 bases fit TRBD1. Trimming took 5 bases from V and 7 from J; bases not matched to a gene: 10. Germline assignment: CDR1 MDHEN and CDR2 SYDVKM. CDR3 length: 14 residues.

This clone is classed as medium-sized. The chain employs TRBV11-3 and TRBJ2-2; 8 nucleotides line up with TRBD1. Germline V lookup: CDR1 SGHNT, CDR2 YENEEA. The V segment lost 3 bases and the J segment 1 base; nucleotides outside the gene matches: 4. The CDR3 totals 16 residues. CDR3: CASSLVGTGNTGELFF. CDR3 sequence (DNA): TGTGCCAGCAGCTTGGTTGGGACAGGGAACACCGGGGAGCTGTTTTTT.

This clone was picked up a small number of times. The CDR3 reads CAISEVEGRYGYTF. CDR3 nucleotide sequence: TGTGCCATCAGTGAGGTGGAGGGACGCTATGGCTACACCTTC. This chain links TRBV10-3 with TRBJ1-2; D is possibly TRBD1 (5 bases). V was cut by 2 bases and J by 4 bases, with 11 bases left in between. Germline CDR1 reads ENHRY; CDR2 reads SYGVKD. This CDR3 contains 14 residues.

The V gene is TRBV29-1, the J gene TRBJ1-5, with D perhaps TRBD1 (6 bases). V was clipped by 6 bases and J by 4 bases, with 10 bases between them. Germline V gene sequence: CDR1 SQVTM, CDR2 ANQGSEA. This CDR3 comprises 12 residues. CDR3 DNA: TGCAGCGTGGGAACAGGGAATCAGCCCCAGCATTTT. Translation: CSVGTGNQPQHF.